A single TCR beta chain is shown here with its context. Antigen unknown. Only in-frame clones appear in the TCRdb table, and some are missing; sequencing was by immunoSEQ multiplex PCR. The data contain about 83,000 clones, approximately 84% of them singletons. The sample comes from a study of OX40 agonist ivuxolimab in advanced cancers. Across the whole study: Treatment received earlier with anti-PD-1, anti-PD-L1 or anti-CTLA-4 agents was allowed, and over 30% had some.

Notes on the study in general: Averaging showed that CD8+ T cells had more expanded clones than CD4+ did.

Trimming shortened V by 5 bases and J by 0 bases, and 7 bases separated the two germline ends. From germline, CDR1 is SQVTM and CDR2 ANQGSEA. CDR3 length: 12 amino acids. The source is an adult with an advanced solid tumor such as melanoma, head and neck, liver or kidney cancer. The specimen comprised CD4+ or CD8+ T cells sorted from blood, sampled in a trial of the OX40 agonist ivuxolimab. The rearrangement joins TRBV29-1 to TRBJ1-2; maybe TRBD1 (5 bases). The CDR3 loop is CSVQGANYGYTF. CDR3 DNA sequence: TGCAGCGTTCAGGGCGCTAACTATGGCTACACCTTC.